The text below deals with one T cell receptor (beta chain). Its antigen is still unknown. The PCR made use of 60 Vbeta and 13 Jbeta primers. As originally analysed: Approximately 80 million unique TCR beta chains, 10 million to 13 million of them shared, were counted by a later analysis. Sequencing used immunoSEQ multiplex PCR; TCRdb keeps in-frame clones, though not all of them. V and J calls and clone size are as listed in that table; D and trimming were resolved from the DNA. The sample shows around 170,000 clones, 75% to 90% of them seen only once. The data were obtained in a study of cytomegalovirus exposure and HLA in healthy donors. Whole-study findings and limits: The availability of immune exposure information extended only to CMV serostatus.

CDR3 length: 15 residues. CDR1 and CDR2 (germline): MNHEY, SVGAGI. The germline V and J ends were trimmed by 7 bases and 3 bases, with 19 bases remaining between them. This TCR came from a woman aged 18-35 years in good health and CMV-seronegative. The specimen sequenced was PBMCs. V gene TRBV6-5 combines with J gene TRBJ2-7, with D maybe TRBD2 (6 bases). CDR3 DNA sequence: TGTGCCAGCACCTCTCCGGGACTGGATTTCTACGAGCAGTACTTC. It codes for CASTSPGLDFYEQYF.